The 2 T cell receptor beta chains given below trace back to one sample, sequenced in a study of blood T cell repertoires in COVID-19. Sequencing was performed with immunoSEQ multiplex PCR; in TCRdb, only in-frame clones are kept and a portion is missing. The sample holds around 87,000 clones, roughly nine tenths seen once. The sample taken for sequencing was peripheral blood. These receptors originate from a man between 50 and 59 years old with acute or convalescent COVID-19.

V gene TRBV7-8 combines with J gene TRBJ2-1; TRBD2 agrees at 7 bases. The J segment lost 10 bases and the V segment lost 5 bases, leaving 14 bases of the junction unmatched. The CDR3 is 15 amino acids. Germline lookup yields CDR1 SGHVS and CDR2 FQNEAQ. CDR3 protein: CASSTRAGVWSEQFF. CDR3 sequence (DNA): TGTGCCAGCAGCACCCGTGCGGGGGTATGGTCGGAGCAGTTCTTC.

This sequence joins TRBV28 and TRBJ2-2; TRBD1 matches 8 bases. Germline CDR1 MDHEN, CDR2 SYDVKM. Trimming at V came to 2 bases and at J to 1 base, leaving 9 bases not matched to a gene. The CDR3 has 18 residues. The CDR3 DNA sequence: TGTGCCAGCAGTTTAATCGGCAGGGGGCGAAAGAACACCGGGGAGCTGTTTTTT. Its protein product is CASSLIGRGRKNTGELFF.